The sequence of this T cell receptor (beta chain) was determined in a study of early T cells in non-severe SARS-CoV-2 infection. Study context: Sequencing of unsorted whole blood was done on bulk RNA, leaving chains unpaired.

Individual cDNA molecules each received unique molecular identifiers attached to them. TCRdb re-called the 5' RACE reads with MiXCR, one entry per CDR3 protein. The sample shows under 45,000 distinct CDR3 sequences, 5.4% of them seen only once. V lost 4 bases and J 5 bases, leaving 14 bases between the germline ends. Germline loops: CDR1 KGHSH, CDR2 LQKENI. The CDR3 has 14 amino acids. Overall study findings and caveats: Using VDJdb, the matching emphasized anti-spike CD8 responses while missing private and CD4 specificities.

Notes on this clonotype: Its target is not known.

V usage is TRBV18 and J usage is TRBJ1-1, with D hard to call. Sample: whole blood, taken at baseline. This TCR came from an adult who was a healthcare worker with PCR-confirmed SARS-CoV-2 infection or an uninfected control (not recorded which). The CDR3 DNA sequence: TGTGCCAGCTCACTTCGTAGGGAGCAAACTGAAGCTTTCTTT. Protein: CASSLRREQTEAFF.